The 19 T cell receptor beta chains given below trace back to one sample, sequenced in a study of cytomegalovirus exposure and HLA in healthy donors. The study ran its PCR with 60 Vbeta and 13 Jbeta primers. The protocol was immunoSEQ multiplex PCR, while the TCRdb copy is restricted to in-frame clones and leaves out a portion. The sample comprises about 190,000 clones, around 75% of which are singletons, and 3% to 4% rests with the top ten. Sample: PBMCs. Receptors were obtained from a woman aged 25-40 years in good health and CMV-seropositive.

The rearrangement links TRBV27 to TRBJ2-7; D may be TRBD1 (5 bases). Per the germline V gene, CDR1 is MNHEY and CDR2 is SMNVEV (reference sequence). Trimming cost V 6 bases and J 2 bases, with 8 bases left between them. The CDR3 is 12 amino acids. The CDR3 region has the DNA TGTGCCAGCAGGACAGCGACCTACGAGCAGTACTTC. Amino acids: CASRTATYEQYF.

The chain couples TRBV7-8 to TRBJ2-3; 9 bases are shared with TRBD2. V gave up 2 bases and J gave up 5 bases; unmatched junction bases: 2. The CDR3 contains 14 residues. In germline, CDR1 is SGHVS, CDR2 FQNEAQ. DNA for the CDR3: TGTGCCAGCAGCTTACTAGCGGGACAAGATACGCAGTATTTT. This codes for CASSLLAGQDTQYF.

V and J are TRBV9 and TRBJ1-1, with D possibly being TRBD1 (6 bases). CDR3 size: 16 residues. Germline V lookup: CDR1 SGDLS, CDR2 YYNGEE. Trimming pared 3 bases from V and 0 bases from J, leaving 15 bases between. The chain's CDR3 is CASSAPQGTMNTEAFF. CDR3 in DNA: TGTGCCAGCAGCGCGCCCCAGGGGACCATGAACACTGAAGCTTTCTTT.

The V call is TRBV11-2, the J call TRBJ2-5; TRBD2 might be the D (6 bases). The CDR3 has 14 residues. Trimming shortened V by 6 bases and J by 4 bases, and 15 bases separated the two germline ends. In germline, CDR1 is SGHAT, CDR2 FQNNGV. CDR3 region: CASRELGGAETQYF. CDR3 in DNA: TGTGCCAGCAGGGAGCTGGGAGGAGCAGAGACCCAGTACTTC.

This clone was picked up a small number of times. Its ends do not fully match the called genes, so a read error is possible. V and J are TRBV7-9 and TRBJ2-2, with D possibly being TRBD2 (5 bases). Germline V CDR1 and CDR2: SEHNR, FQNEAQ (reference sequence). This CDR3 comprises 16 residues. The CDR3 is CSSSLASRDPTGELFF. In DNA form, the CDR3 reads TGTTCCAGCAGCTTAGCGTCCCGGGATCCCACCGGGGAGCTGTTTTTT.

This chain joins TRBV6-1 and TRBJ1-2; the D is unclear. Germline CDR1 reads MNHNS; CDR2 reads SASEGT. CDR3 length: 11 amino acids. Trimming removed 10 bases at V and 6 bases at J, with 12 bases between. Here the CDR3 reads CATRYGDGYTF. For the CDR3, the DNA is TGTGCCACACGGTACGGGGATGGCTACACCTTC.

The V and J genes are TRBV11-2 and TRBJ2-7, with 9 positions matching TRBD1. Trimming cost V 1 base and J 3 bases; bases outside gene matches: 4. Germline V gene sequence: CDR1 SGHAT, CDR2 FQNNGV. This CDR3 contains 15 residues. CDR3 sequence: CASSLVEDRGYEQYF. The CDR3 nucleotides read TGTGCCAGCAGCTTAGTGGAGGACAGGGGCTACGAGCAGTACTTC.

This clone was seen once. V usage is TRBV19 and J usage is TRBJ2-1; weak D call: TRBD2 (6 bases). CDR3 size: 14 residues. Germline values: CDR1 LNHDA, CDR2 SQIVND (reference sequence). The V end lost 7 bases, the J end lost 4 bases, and 14 bases lay between the germline ends. This CDR3 reads CASTGTPRYNEQFF. CDR3 nucleotides: TGTGCCAGTACCGGGACTCCTAGGTACAATGAGCAGTTCTTC.

J is TRBJ1-2 and V is TRBV20-1, with no clear D. Trimming shortened V by 5 bases and J by 8 bases, and 12 bases separated the two germline ends. Germline V gives CDR1 DFQATT, CDR2 SNEGSKA (reference sequence). The CDR3 has 11 amino acids. The CDR3 sequence: CSAWAYGGYTF. CDR3 coding DNA: TGCAGTGCTTGGGCGTATGGGGGCTACACCTTC.

This clone was found once. This chain connects TRBV11-2 to TRBJ2-5; D is perhaps TRBD2 (6 bases). Germline values: CDR1 SGHAT, CDR2 FQNNGV. The CDR3 extends over 13 amino acids. Trimming stripped 5 bases from V and 2 bases from J, with 9 bases between. The CDR3 here is CASSRGLQETQYF. Here the CDR3 DNA reads TGTGCCAGCAGCAGGGGACTGCAAGAGACCCAGTACTTC.

V gene TRBV5-6 combines with J gene TRBJ2-5; 8 bases are shared with TRBD2. Near its end, the DNA agrees better with TRBJ2-7, so the J call may be wrong. Germline CDR1 is SGHDT and CDR2 is YYEEEE. This CDR3 contains 13 residues. DNA for the CDR3: TGTGCCAGCAGCCCGGGACTAGAGGACGAGCAGTACTTC. It yields the protein CASSPGLEDEQYF.

This clone was detected once. The chain has TRBV6-1 and TRBJ1-4, with a tentative D call TRBD1 (6 bases). Germline CDR1 reads MNHNS; CDR2 reads SASEGT. The CDR3 loop spans 15 amino acids. The ends were cut back, 6 bases at V and 7 bases at J, with 18 bases in the middle. CDR3 sequence (DNA): TGTGCCAGCAGACGCGAATCGACAGGCAGTGAAAAACTGTTTTTT. Translating gives CASRRESTGSEKLFF.

The rearrangement joins TRBV2 to TRBJ1-5, with a weak D call TRBD1 (5 bases). Trimming cost V 7 bases and J 2 bases, with 12 bases left between them. CDR1 SNHLY and CDR2 FYNNEI come from the germline V gene. The CDR3 spans 14 residues. The CDR3 nucleotides are TGTGCCAGCAAGGCGGAAGGGGGCAATCAGCCCCAGCATTTT. The encoded protein is CASKAEGGNQPQHF.

This sequence joins TRBV13 and TRBJ2-7, with 10 positions matching TRBD2. Per the germline V gene, CDR1 is PRHDT and CDR2 is FYEKMQ (reference sequence). The CDR3 runs to 16 residues. With V trimmed by 2 bases and J by 2 bases, 6 bases remained unmatched. CDR3 sequence (DNA): TGTGCCAGCAGCTTAAAAGCTAGCGGGAGCCCCTACGAGCAGTACTTC. The encoded protein is CASSLKASGSPYEQYF. Combining the CDR3 with reference TRBV13 and TRBJ2-7 gives the whole variable domain AAGVIQSPRHLIKEKRETATLKCYPIPRHDTVYWYQQGPGQDPQFLISFYEKMQSDKGSIPDRFSAQQFSDYHSELNMSSLELGDSALYFCASSLKASGSPYEQYFGPGTRLTVT.

This clone was seen only once. J is TRBJ1-5 and V is TRBV28; 7 bases fit TRBD1. The CDR3 loop spans 14 amino acids. The germline V gene encodes CDR1 MDHEN and CDR2 SYDVKM. V dropped 7 bases and J dropped 7; count of bases not matched to a gene: 10. Here the CDR3 reads CASTLDRARQPQHF. Here the CDR3 DNA reads TGTGCCAGCACTCTCGACAGGGCCAGGCAGCCCCAGCATTTT. The whole variable domain, remainder taken from reference TRBV28 and TRBJ1-5, is DVKVTQSSRYLVKRTGEKVFLECVQDMDHENMFWYRQDPGLGLRLIYFSYDVKMKEKGDIPEGYSVSREKKERFSLILESASTNQTSMYLCASTLDRARQPQHFGDGTRLSIL.

The rearrangement uses TRBV28 and TRBJ2-7; D gene unclear. The germline V gene has CDR1 MDHEN and CDR2 SYDVKM. The CDR3 length is 16 residues. The V end lost 3 bases, the J end lost 1 base, and 16 bases lay between the germline ends. As DNA, the CDR3 is TGTGCCAGCAGTTTTTCCCTTTCGCGGTTGTCCTACGAGCAGTACTTC. It codes for CASSFSLSRLSYEQYF.

This rearrangement joins TRBV19 to TRBJ1-1, with a weak D call TRBD1 (5 bases). This CDR3 has 14 amino acids. Germline V gives CDR1 LNHDA, CDR2 SQIVND (reference sequence). Trimming stripped 4 bases from V and 0 bases from J, with 9 bases between. The CDR3 DNA reads as TGTGCCAGTAGTAGGACACTTATGAACACTGAAGCTTTCTTT. As protein: CASSRTLMNTEAFF.

The V call is TRBV19, the J call TRBJ2-4; D may be TRBD1 (6 bases). In germline, CDR1 is LNHDA, CDR2 SQIVND (reference sequence). The CDR3 covers 17 residues. V was clipped by 5 bases and J by 0 bases, with 17 bases between them. The CDR3 DNA sequence: TGTGCCAGTAGTGACCGACTGACAGGACCAGCCAAAAACATTCAGTACTTC. Its translation: CASSDRLTGPAKNIQYF.

The chain has TRBV9 and TRBJ2-7; D is unresolved. The V and J ends lost 3 bases and 6 bases respectively, with 10 bases between them. Looked up from germline, CDR1 is SGDLS and CDR2 is YYNGEE. CDR3 size: 12 residues. In nucleotides, the CDR3 is TGTGCCAGCAGCGACAGCTACGCCGAGCAGTACTTC. Translating it yields CASSDSYAEQYF.